A selection of T cell receptor beta chains follows, all from one sample in a study of blood T cell repertoires in COVID-19. TCRdb's table, derived via immunoSEQ multiplex PCR, lists solely in-frame clones and lacks some. Of about 140,000 clones listed, 81% are singletons. The sample comprised peripheral blood. Every receptor here comes from a human donor in a cohort sampled during active COVID-19. CDR3s include the opening cysteine and the closing phenylalanine or tryptophan. The D gene is left open where the match is weak. Size is omitted from some rows. Given values are once, few, many or a class for expanded clones.

abundance,j_gene,d_gene,v_gene,CDR3nt,CDR3aa
few,TRBJ1-1,-,TRBV27,TGTGCCAGCAGTAAGACAGCCTATTCGAACACTGAAGCTTTCTTT,CASSKTAYSNTEAFF
-,TRBJ2-2,TRBD2,TRBV9,TGTGCCAGCAGCGTATCCATTCCTAGCGGTGACACCGGGGAGCTGTTTTTT,CASSVSIPSGDTGELFF
-,TRBJ1-5,-,TRBV27,TGTGCCAGCTCCAAATCCCGGGCAGGGGATCAGCCCCAGCATTTT,CASSKSRAGDQPQHF
-,TRBJ2-7,TRBD2,TRBV18,TGTGCCAGCTCACCCGTAGCGGGAGGGCCTGCGGAAGAGCAGTACTTC,CASSPVAGGPAEEQYF
-,TRBJ2-3,-,TRBV5-1,TGCGCCAGCAGCTTGGCCACACAGCACACAGATACGCAGTATTTT,CASSLATQHTDTQYF
-,TRBJ1-2,TRBD1,TRBV19,TGTGCCAGTAGTATGACAGGGGAAGATGGCTACACCTTC,CASSMTGEDGYTF
-,TRBJ2-7,TRBD2,TRBV4-2,TGTGCCAGCAGCCAAGGAGCGACCAGCGGGAGGGGGGTTTCCTACGAGCAGTACTTC,CASSQGATSGRGVSYEQYF
-,TRBJ2-5,TRBD1,TRBV6-5,TGTGCCAGCAGTAATCTACAGGGGGCAGGGGAGACCCAGTACTTC,CASSNLQGAGETQYF
-,TRBJ2-7,TRBD1,TRBV29-1,TGCAGCGTTCGTCTGACAGGGTATCTTGGGGAGCAGTACTTC,CSVRLTGYLGEQYF
-,TRBJ2-1,-,TRBV7-9,TGTGCCAGCAGCACCACGACCCTCACGGGTGAGCAGTTCTTC,CASSTTTLTGEQFF
-,TRBJ2-3,TRBD2,TRBV19,TGTGCCAGTAGTATGTTTCCTAGCGGGATCCCAGATACGCAGTATTTT,CASSMFPSGIPDTQYF
few,TRBJ2-1,-,TRBV18,TGTGCCAGCTCACCAGACGCACAGGGCTTGTACAATGAGCAGTTCTTC,CASSPDAQGLYNEQFF
-,TRBJ2-1,TRBD2,TRBV29-1,TGCAGCGGATTAGGACTAGCGGTAGACAATGAGCAGTTCTTC,CSGLGLAVDNEQFF
-,TRBJ1-5,-,TRBV18,TGTGCCAGCTCACTAGACAGAAATCAGCCCCAGCATTTT,CASSLDRNQPQHF
-,TRBJ2-3,-,TRBV21-1,TGTGCCAGCAGCAAGCTGAAGTACGGGGGACAGGAATTTAGCAGGGGAAATACGCAGTATTTT,CASSKLKYGGQEFSRGNTQYF
-,TRBJ2-4,-,TRBV21-1,TGTGCCAGCAGCAAAGTCGGGCTAGCGGGAGGGTCGGGGATAGCCAAAAACATTCAGTACTTC,CASSKVGLAGGSGIAKNIQYF
-,TRBJ2-7,TRBD1,TRBV18,TGTGCCAGCTCACCTGGACAGGGAATCTACGAGCAGTACTTC,CASSPGQGIYEQYF
-,TRBJ1-1,-,TRBV7-9,TGTGCCAGCAGCTTACAAGGGGCCCTGAAGGCGGACACTGAAGCTTTCTTT,CASSLQGALKADTEAFF
-,TRBJ2-7,-,TRBV15,TGTGCCACCAGCAGAGATCGTATAGGGGCCTCCTACGAGCAGTACTTC,CATSRDRIGASYEQYF
-,TRBJ2-1,-,TRBV6-4,TGTGCCAGCAGTGACGGGCAGGGATGGGAGCAGTTCTTC,CASSDGQGWEQFF
once,TRBJ2-7,-,TRBV4-1,TGCGCCAGCAGCCAAGAACCAGGCCTAAGCTCCTACGAGCAGTACTTC,CASSQEPGLSSYEQYF
-,TRBJ2-7,TRBD1,TRBV7-8,TGTGCCAGCAGCCCCCGGGACAGGGTCTACGAGCAGTACTTC,CASSPRDRVYEQYF
-,TRBJ1-2,-,TRBV9,TGTGCCAGCAGCGCCTCCACGGACAGCGGAAAATTGGTTGGCTACACCTTC,CASSASTDSGKLVGYTF
-,TRBJ1-3,TRBD1,TRBV4-3,TGCGCCAGCAGCCCAACAGGGGGCATCTCTGGAAACACCATATATTTT,CASSPTGGISGNTIYF
-,TRBJ1-6,TRBD1,TRBV6-5,TGTGCCAGCAGTAACTCCGGGACAGTAAATTCACCCCTCCACTTT,CASSNSGTVNSPLHF
once,TRBJ2-7,TRBD2,TRBV5-1,TGCGCCAGCAGCTTGGTGGGACTAGCGGGAAAGAGCTCCTACGAGCAGTACTTC,CASSLVGLAGKSSYEQYF
-,TRBJ2-7,-,TRBV25-1,TGTGCCAGCAGTGAACAGGCCGGCTACGAGCAGTACTTC,CASSEQAGYEQYF
-,TRBJ1-2,-,TRBV4-1,TGCGCCAGCAGCCAAGACCAGAATGTCTATGGCTACACCTTC,CASSQDQNVYGYTF
-,TRBJ2-7,TRBD2,TRBV5-6,TGTGCCAGCAGCCCCCAGCGGGAGATCTACGAGCAGTACTTC,CASSPQREIYEQYF
-,TRBJ2-7,TRBD2,TRBV15,TGTGCCACCAGCAGAGATCGGGCTAGCGGGGCGTACGAGCAGTACTTC,CATSRDRASGAYEQYF
-,TRBJ2-5,TRBD1,TRBV28,TGTGCCAGCAGTCGCACAGGGGGCCCCTTGGGCGAGACCCAGTACTTC,CASSRTGGPLGETQYF
-,TRBJ2-7,TRBD2,TRBV18,TGTGCCAGCTCACCACTAATGGGGACTAAAAAGTACGAGCAGTACTTC,CASSPLMGTKKYEQYF
-,TRBJ2-1,-,TRBV5-4,TGTGCCAGCAGCTTGTGGCAGGGTGGGTTGAATGAGCAGTTCTTC,CASSLWQGGLNEQFF
-,TRBJ2-7,TRBD1,TRBV3-1/TRBV3-2,TGTGCCAGCAGCCAAACTGACAGGGAAAAGCAGTACTTC,CASSQTDREKQYF
-,TRBJ2-5,TRBD2,TRBV11-2,TGTGCCAGCTCGATGGGGCGGGAGGGCTTCAGGCAAGAGACCCAGTACTTC,CASSMGREGFRQETQYF
-,TRBJ2-7,-,TRBV4-2,TGTGCCAGCAGCCAAGATCCCCTCTCCTACGAGCAGTACTTC,CASSQDPLSYEQYF
-,TRBJ2-7,-,TRBV3-1/TRBV3-2,TGTGCCAGCAGCCTCCGGGGCGAGCAGTACTTC,CASSLRGEQYF
-,TRBJ2-3,-,TRBV28,TGTGCCAGCAGTGACTTGAGCGGAGGGACAGATACGCAGTATTTT,CASSDLSGGTDTQYF
-,TRBJ2-7,TRBD1,TRBV4-3,TGCGCCAGCAGCCAAGCTAGCCTGGGACAGGCTTCCTACGAGCAGTACTTC,CASSQASLGQASYEQYF
-,TRBJ1-2,-,TRBV6-5,TGTGCCAGCAGGGGCATACAGGTCGTGAACTATGGCTACACCTTC,CASRGIQVVNYGYTF
once,TRBJ1-1,TRBD1,TRBV5-6,TGTGCCAGCAGCTTTGCGGACAGGCCGAACACTGAAGCTTTCTTT,CASSFADRPNTEAFF
-,TRBJ2-7,-,TRBV6-1,TGTGCCAGCAGTGAACGCAGGGGCGAGCAGTACTTC,CASSERRGEQYF
-,TRBJ2-5,-,TRBV21-1,TGTGCCAGCAGCAAAAGGACAGGACAAGAGACCCAGTACTTC,CASSKRTGQETQYF
few,TRBJ2-7,TRBD1,TRBV7-8,TGTGCCAGCAGCTTAGGGACAGGCTACGAGCAGTACTTC,CASSLGTGYEQYF
-,TRBJ2-1,-,TRBV28,TGTGCCAGCAGTAAAGACAACGACAATGAGCAGTTCTTC,CASSKDNDNEQFF
-,TRBJ2-7,TRBD2,TRBV7-2,TGTGCCAGCAGCTCTGAGAGACTAGCGGGAATTGCCTACGAGCAGTACTTC,CASSSERLAGIAYEQYF
-,TRBJ2-5,TRBD1,TRBV7-6,TGTGCCAGCAGCTTCTTCCGGGACAGGGGGCCGGAAGAGACCCAGTACTTC,CASSFFRDRGPEETQYF
-,TRBJ2-1,-,TRBV6-5,TGTGCCAGCATTCCCGAGGTAGGGGGTGAGCAGTTCTTC,CASIPEVGGEQFF
-,TRBJ1-6,TRBD1,TRBV7-2,TGTGCCAGCAGCTCCGACAGGGGGACTTCACCCCTCCACTTT,CASSSDRGTSPLHF
-,TRBJ2-5,-,TRBV18,TGTGCCAGCTCACCGGCGGGAAGGTCAGAGACCCAGTACTTC,CASSPAGRSETQYF
-,TRBJ2-5,-,TRBV2,TGTGCCAGCTCTGCCAGGGCGGAGACCCAGTACTTC,CASSARAETQYF
-,TRBJ2-3,-,TRBV28,TGTGCCAGCGGGAGAGGAGGCACAGATACGCAGTATTTT,CASGRGGTDTQYF
-,TRBJ2-1,TRBD2,TRBV19,TGTGCCAGTAGTCCCCGAATACTAGCGGGAGGAGATAATGAGCAGTTCTTC,CASSPRILAGGDNEQFF
-,TRBJ2-2,-,TRBV7-2,TGTGCCAGCAGCTTAGCCAAAATCGGGGAGCTGTTTTTT,CASSLAKIGELFF
-,TRBJ2-6,-,TRBV9,TGTGCCAGCAGCAAAGGGGGCTCTGGGGCCAACGTCCTGACTTTC,CASSKGGSGANVLTF
-,TRBJ2-7,TRBD2,TRBV9,TGTGCCAGCAGCACTAGCGGGTACTCCTACGAGCAGTACTTC,CASSTSGYSYEQYF